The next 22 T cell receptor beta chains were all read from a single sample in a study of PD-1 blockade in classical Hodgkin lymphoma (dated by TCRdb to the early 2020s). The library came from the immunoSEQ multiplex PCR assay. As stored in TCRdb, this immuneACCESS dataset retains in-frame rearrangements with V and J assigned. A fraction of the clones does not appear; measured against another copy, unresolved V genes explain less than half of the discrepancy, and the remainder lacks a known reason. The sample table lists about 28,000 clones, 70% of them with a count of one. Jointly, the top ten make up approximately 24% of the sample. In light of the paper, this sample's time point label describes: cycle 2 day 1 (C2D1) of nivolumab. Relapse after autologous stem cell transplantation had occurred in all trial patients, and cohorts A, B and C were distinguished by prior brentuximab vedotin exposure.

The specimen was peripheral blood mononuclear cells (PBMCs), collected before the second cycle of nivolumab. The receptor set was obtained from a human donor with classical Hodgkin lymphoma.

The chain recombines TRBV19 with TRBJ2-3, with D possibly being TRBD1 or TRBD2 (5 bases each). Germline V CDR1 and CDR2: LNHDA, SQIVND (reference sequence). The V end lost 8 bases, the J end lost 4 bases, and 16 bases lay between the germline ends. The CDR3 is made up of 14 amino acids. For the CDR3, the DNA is TGTGCCAGTCGGGATTGGGCAGGGCCAGATACGCAGTATTTT. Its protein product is CASRDWAGPDTQYF.

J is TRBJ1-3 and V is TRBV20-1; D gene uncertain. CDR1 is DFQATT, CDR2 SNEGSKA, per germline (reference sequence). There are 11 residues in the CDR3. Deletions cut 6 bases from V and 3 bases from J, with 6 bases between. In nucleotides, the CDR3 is TGCAGTGCCTTAAGTGGAAACACCATATATTTT. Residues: CSALSGNTIYF.

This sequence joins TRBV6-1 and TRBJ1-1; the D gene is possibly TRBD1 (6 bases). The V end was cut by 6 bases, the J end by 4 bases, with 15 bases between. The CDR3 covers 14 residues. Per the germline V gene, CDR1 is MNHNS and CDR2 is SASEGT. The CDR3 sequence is CASSRTTGTTEAFF. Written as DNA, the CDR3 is TGTGCCAGCAGCCGTACCACAGGGACCACTGAAGCTTTCTTT.

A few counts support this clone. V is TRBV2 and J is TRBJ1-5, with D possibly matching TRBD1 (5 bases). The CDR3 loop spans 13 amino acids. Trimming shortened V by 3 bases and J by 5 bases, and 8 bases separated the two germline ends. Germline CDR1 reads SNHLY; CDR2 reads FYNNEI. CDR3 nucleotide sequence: TGTGCCAGCAGTGACAGGGTAGATCAGCCCCAGCATTTT. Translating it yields CASSDRVDQPQHF. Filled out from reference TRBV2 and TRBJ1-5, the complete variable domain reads EPEVTQTPSHQVTQMGQEVILRCVPISNHLYFYWYRQILGQKVEFLVSFYNNEISEKSEIFDDQFSVERPDGSNFTLKIRSTKLEDSAMYFCASSDRVDQPQHFGDGTRLSIL.

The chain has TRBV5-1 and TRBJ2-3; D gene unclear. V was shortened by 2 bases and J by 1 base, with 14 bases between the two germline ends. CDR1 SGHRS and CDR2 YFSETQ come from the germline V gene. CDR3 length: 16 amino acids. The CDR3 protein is CASSFSGTDRTDTQYF. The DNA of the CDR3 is TGCGCCAGCAGCTTCTCGGGCACAGATCGCACAGATACGCAGTATTTT. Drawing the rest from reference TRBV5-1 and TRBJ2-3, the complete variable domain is KAGVTQTPRYLIKTRGQQVTLSCSPISGHRSVSWYQQTPGQGLQFLFEYFSETQRNKGNFPGRFSGRQFSNSRSEMNVSTLELGDSALYLCASSFSGTDRTDTQYFGPGTRLTVL.

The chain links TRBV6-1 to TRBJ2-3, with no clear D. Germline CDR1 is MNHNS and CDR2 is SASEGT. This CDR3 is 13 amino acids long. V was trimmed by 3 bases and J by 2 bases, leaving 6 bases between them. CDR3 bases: TGTGCCAGCAGTGAGATATTCACAGATACGCAGTATTTT. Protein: CASSEIFTDTQYF.

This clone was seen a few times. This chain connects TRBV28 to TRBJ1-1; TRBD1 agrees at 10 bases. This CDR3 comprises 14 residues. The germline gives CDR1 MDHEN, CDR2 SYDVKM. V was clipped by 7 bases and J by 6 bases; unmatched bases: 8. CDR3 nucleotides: TGTGCCAGCAAAAAGACAGGGGGCCTCGCTGAAGCTTTCTTT. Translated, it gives CASKKTGGLAEAFF.

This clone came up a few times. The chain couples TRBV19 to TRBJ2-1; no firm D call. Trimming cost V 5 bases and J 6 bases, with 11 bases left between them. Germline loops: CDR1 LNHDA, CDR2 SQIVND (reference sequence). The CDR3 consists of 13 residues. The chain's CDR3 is CASSYLQSNEQFF. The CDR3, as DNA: TGTGCCAGTAGTTATCTGCAGAGCAATGAGCAGTTCTTC. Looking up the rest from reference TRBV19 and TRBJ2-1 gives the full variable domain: DGGITQSPKYLFRKEGQNVTLSCEQNLNHDAMYWYRQDPGQGLRLIYYSQIVNDFQKGDIAEGYSVSREKKESFPLTVTSAQKNPTAFYLCASSYLQSNEQFFGPGTRLTVL.

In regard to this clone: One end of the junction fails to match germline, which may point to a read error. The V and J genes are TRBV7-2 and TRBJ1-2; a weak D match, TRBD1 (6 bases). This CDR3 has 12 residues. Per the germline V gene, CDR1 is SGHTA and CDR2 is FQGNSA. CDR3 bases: TGTGCCAGCAGCGTAGCCGGGACACCGATTCAGTTC. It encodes CASSVAGTPIQF.

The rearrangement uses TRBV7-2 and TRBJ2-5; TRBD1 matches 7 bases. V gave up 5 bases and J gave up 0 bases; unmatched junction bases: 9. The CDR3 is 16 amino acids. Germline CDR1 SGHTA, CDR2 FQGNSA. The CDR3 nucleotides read TGTGCCAGCAGCCCCGTAGGGGGCGCGTACCAAGAGACCCAGTACTTC. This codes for CASSPVGGAYQETQYF. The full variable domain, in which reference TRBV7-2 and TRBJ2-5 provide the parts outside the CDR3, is GAGVSQSPSNKVTEKGKDVELRCDPISGHTALYWYRQSLGQGLEFLIYFQGNSAPDKSGLPSDRFSAERTGGSVSTLTIQRTQQEDSAVYLCASSPVGGAYQETQYFGPGTRLLVL.

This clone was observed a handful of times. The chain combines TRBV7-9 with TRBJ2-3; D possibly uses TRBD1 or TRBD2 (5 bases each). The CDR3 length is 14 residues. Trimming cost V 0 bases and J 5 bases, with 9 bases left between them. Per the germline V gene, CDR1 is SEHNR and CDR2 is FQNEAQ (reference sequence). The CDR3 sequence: CASSLAGTRDTQYF. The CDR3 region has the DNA TGTGCCAGCAGCTTAGCGGGGACGCGAGATACGCAGTATTTT.

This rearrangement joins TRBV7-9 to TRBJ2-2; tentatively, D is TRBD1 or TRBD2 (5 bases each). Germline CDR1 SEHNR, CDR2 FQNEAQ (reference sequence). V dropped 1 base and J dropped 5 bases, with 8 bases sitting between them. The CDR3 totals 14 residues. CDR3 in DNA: TGTGCCAGCAGCTTAGGTGGGGGTACCGGGGAGCTGTTTTTT. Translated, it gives CASSLGGGTGELFF.

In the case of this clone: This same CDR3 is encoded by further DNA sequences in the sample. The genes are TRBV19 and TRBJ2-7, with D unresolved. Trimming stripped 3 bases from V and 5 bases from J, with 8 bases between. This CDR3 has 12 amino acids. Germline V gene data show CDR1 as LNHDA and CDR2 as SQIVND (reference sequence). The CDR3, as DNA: TGTGCCAGTAGTATCTTAGGGAACGAGCAGTACTTC. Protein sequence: CASSILGNEQYF.

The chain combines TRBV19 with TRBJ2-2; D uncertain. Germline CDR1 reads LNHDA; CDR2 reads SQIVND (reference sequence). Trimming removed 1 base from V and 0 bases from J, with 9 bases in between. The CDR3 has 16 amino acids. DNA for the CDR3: TGTGCCAGTAGTATAGTACCGGGTGCGAACACCGGGGAGCTGTTTTTT. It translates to CASSIVPGANTGELFF.

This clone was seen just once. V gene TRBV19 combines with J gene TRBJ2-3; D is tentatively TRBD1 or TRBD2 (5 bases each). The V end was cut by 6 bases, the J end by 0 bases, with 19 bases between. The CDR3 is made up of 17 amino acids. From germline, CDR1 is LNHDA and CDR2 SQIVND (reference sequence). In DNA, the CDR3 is TGTGCCAGTAGCCTGAGGGGCCCAAGACTAAGCACAGATACGCAGTATTTT. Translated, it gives CASSLRGPRLSTDTQYF.

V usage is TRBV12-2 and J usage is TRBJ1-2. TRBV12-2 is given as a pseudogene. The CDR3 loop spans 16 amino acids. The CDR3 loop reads CASRSGKRLDLRGYTF. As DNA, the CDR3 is TGTGCAAGTCGCTCGGGGAAGAGGTTAGACTTGCGTGGCTACACCTTC.

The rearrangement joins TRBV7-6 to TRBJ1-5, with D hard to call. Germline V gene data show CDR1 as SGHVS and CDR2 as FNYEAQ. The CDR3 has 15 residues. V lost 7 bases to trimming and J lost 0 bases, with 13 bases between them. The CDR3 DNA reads TGTGCCAGCACCAATATCTGGGTTAGCAATCAGCCCCAGCATTTT. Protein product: CASTNIWVSNQPQHF.

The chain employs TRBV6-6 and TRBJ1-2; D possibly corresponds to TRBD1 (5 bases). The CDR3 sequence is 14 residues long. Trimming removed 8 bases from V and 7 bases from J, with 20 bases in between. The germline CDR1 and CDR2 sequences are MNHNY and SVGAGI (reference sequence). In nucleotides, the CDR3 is TGTGCCAGCTCCGCCGCTCCGTTGGGGGGTGGCTACACCTTC. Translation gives CASSAAPLGGGYTF.

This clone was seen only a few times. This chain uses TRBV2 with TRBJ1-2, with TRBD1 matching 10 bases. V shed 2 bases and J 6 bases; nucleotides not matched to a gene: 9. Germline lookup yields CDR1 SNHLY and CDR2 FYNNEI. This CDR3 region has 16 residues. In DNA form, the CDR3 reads TGTGCCAGCAGTGAATCCTTCACCGGGACAGGGGATGGCTACACCTTC. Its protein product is CASSESFTGTGDGYTF. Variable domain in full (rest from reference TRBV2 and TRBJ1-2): EPEVTQTPSHQVTQMGQEVILRCVPISNHLYFYWYRQILGQKVEFLVSFYNNEISEKSEIFDDQFSVERPDGSNFTLKIRSTKLEDSAMYFCASSESFTGTGDGYTFGSGTRLTVV.

The CDR3 DNA reads as TGTGCCAGCAGTGAATCACAGGCTGGGTACAATGAGCAGTTCTTC. Its translation: CASSESQAGYNEQFF. The chain recombines TRBV2 with TRBJ2-1, with a tentative D call TRBD1 (5 bases). The germline V gene encodes CDR1 SNHLY and CDR2 FYNNEI. The CDR3 is 15 residues long. V was clipped by 2 bases and J by 4 bases, with 12 bases between them.

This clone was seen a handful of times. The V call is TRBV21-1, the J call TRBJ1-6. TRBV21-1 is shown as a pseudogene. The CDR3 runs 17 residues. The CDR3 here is CASRIRRRRLYNSPLHF. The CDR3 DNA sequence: TGTGCCAGCAGGATACGACGGCGGCGCCTGTATAATTCACCCCTCCACTTT.

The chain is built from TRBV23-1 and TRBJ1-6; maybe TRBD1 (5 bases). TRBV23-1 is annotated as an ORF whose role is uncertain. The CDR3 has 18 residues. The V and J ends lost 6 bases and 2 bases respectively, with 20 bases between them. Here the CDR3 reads CASRPPRGENPYNSPLHF. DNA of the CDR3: TGCGCCAGCAGACCCCCCCGGGGGGAAAACCCCTATAATTCACCCCTCCACTTT.